Listed below are T cell receptor beta chains from one sample, sequenced in a study of post-analysis software for immune sequencing data. TCRdb re-analysed the PCR reads in MiXCR, keeping a single row per CDR3 protein. The sample shows about 380,000 distinct CDR3 sequences, about a third of them seen only once. The sequencing input was blood. The receptor set was obtained from a girl aged 5-17 years with multiple sclerosis. The conserved cysteine and the conserved F or W are not part of the CDR3 here. Some rows mark clone size as missing; the rest say once, few, many or name a class of expanded clone.

cdr3_aa clone_size v_call
ASSWADFSTDTQY - TRBV27
SARTSGGAQTQY - TRBV20-1
ASSLLSSGDGDEQF few TRBV12-3/TRBV12-4
ASSLDYRGDEQF few TRBV6-4
ASSQVFYEQY - TRBV3-1
ASRGAATNEKLF - TRBV10-2
ASSPSWGTEAF few TRBV12-3/TRBV12-4
ASSWKGADGYT - TRBV7-2
ASSLRGESHEQY few TRBV5-1
ASSLFGAGVGETQY few TRBV7-2
ASIARGGRGGYT - TRBV6-5
ATSRERTSSYEQY few TRBV15
SVVLTGGTDTQY few TRBV29-1
ASNRRGQETQY - TRBV12-3/TRBV12-4
ASSQGWVRDRVDNEQF - TRBV4-1
ASRRILTSGVSGANVLT - TRBV5-4
ASSSQGRFTGANVLT - TRBV10-2
SVGGLGTTYEQY - TRBV29-1
ASSIGETTRGDEQF - TRBV19
ASKERGRGDEQF few TRBV7-9
ASSVEGRGRDEQY - TRBV9
ASSANPGKIDEQF few TRBV9
ATSKGATNEKLF - TRBV15
ASSFSHEQF few TRBV12-3/TRBV12-4
ASSQVGQEQFYGYT few TRBV4-1
ATSDSQGWDEQF - TRBV24-1
ASSQEKGRGSSYNEQF - TRBV4-2
ASSDRSGGRQY - TRBV25-1
ASSSLGLKSEKLF - TRBV6-5
AISESTPGQAYNEQF few TRBV10-3
SASWRGPNGYT few TRBV20-1
ASSLGGRSGDTQY - TRBV11-2
ASSLGGGENYGYT - TRBV7-8
ASSRAGAGKQY - TRBV3-1
ASSLIGLADYHNEQF - TRBV7-2
ASSTQDLQGGPQH - TRBV12-3/TRBV12-4
ASSPSHYGYT few TRBV12-3/TRBV12-4
ASSVPTVGGDTQY few TRBV6-1
ASSIWGEAF - TRBV19
ASSLGARGEKLF - TRBV7-2
ASSVGFQGREF few TRBV6-1
ASSRGSGMSGANVLT few TRBV7-2
ASSLGGYTNQPQH once TRBV11-2
SVNGGGVDGYT - TRBV29-1
ASSSGGVLEQF medium-sized TRBV5-1
ATSGTESSGANVLT once TRBV15